Each of the 29 T cell receptor beta chains below was sequenced from the same sample in a study of blood T cell repertoires in COVID-19. TCRdb keeps only in-frame clones here, not all; method: immunoSEQ multiplex PCR. The table shows hundreds of thousands of clones, with 82% occurring only once. The sample was PBMCs or T cells enriched from blood (not recorded which). All receptors come from a man aged 40-50 years who had been exposed to COVID-19.

This chain uses TRBV19 with TRBJ2-5; 10 nucleotides match TRBD1. The V segment lost 7 bases and the J segment 5 bases; nucleotides outside the gene matches: 4. Per the germline V gene, CDR1 is LNHDA and CDR2 is SQIVND (reference sequence). This CDR3 comprises 13 residues. The CDR3 loop is CASTPGQGETQYF. The CDR3 coding sequence is TGTGCCAGTACCCCGGGACAGGGGGAGACCCAGTACTTC.

This chain uses TRBV18 with TRBJ1-2; TRBD1 might be the D (5 bases). The germline gives CDR1 KGHSH, CDR2 LQKENI. There are 15 residues in the CDR3. V lost 3 bases and J 3 bases, leaving 14 bases between the germline ends. The CDR3 here is CASSPPEGPDYGYTF. CDR3 sequence (DNA): TGTGCCAGCTCACCCCCGGAGGGGCCCGACTATGGCTACACCTTC. Looking up the rest from reference TRBV18 and TRBJ1-2 gives the full variable domain: NAGVMQNPRHLVRRRGQEARLRCSPMKGHSHVYWYRQLPEEGLKFMVYLQKENIIDESGMPKERFSAEFPKEGPSILRIQQVVRGDSAAYFCASSPPEGPDYGYTFGSGTRLTVV.

The chain couples TRBV5-6 to TRBJ2-7; maybe TRBD1 (5 bases). The length of the CDR3 is 12 residues. Trimming removed 6 bases from V and 4 bases from J, with 11 bases in between. The germline V gene has CDR1 SGHDT and CDR2 YYEEEE. CDR3 bases: TGTGCCAGCACGGACAACCCTTACGAGCAGTACTTC. This codes for CASTDNPYEQYF.

This chain connects TRBV30 to TRBJ1-6; tentative D call: TRBD1 (6 bases). This CDR3 region has 11 residues. The ends were cut back, 4 bases at V and 13 bases at J, with 11 bases in the middle. The germline gives CDR1 GTSNPN, CDR2 SVGIG (reference sequence). The DNA for the CDR3 is TGTGCCTGGACTATGGGGGCCCCCCTCCACTTT. This gives the protein CAWTMGAPLHF. The full variable domain, its missing parts supplied by reference TRBV30 and TRBJ1-6, is SQTIHQWPATLVQPVGSPLSLECTVEGTSNPNLYWYRQAAGRGLQLLFYSVGIGQISSEVPQNLSASRPQDRQFILSSKKLLLSDSGFYLCAWTMGAPLHFGNGTRLTVT.

The rearrangement links TRBV30 to TRBJ2-3; TRBD2 matches 12 bases. The CDR3 consists of 17 residues. Germline V gene sequence: CDR1 GTSNPN, CDR2 SVGIG (reference sequence). V shed 1 base and J 5 bases; nucleotides not matched to a gene: 10. CDR3 coding DNA: TGTGCCTGGAGTGGGTTACTAGCGGGAGGATCTGGAGATACGCAGTATTTT. Its protein product is CAWSGLLAGGSGDTQYF.

The genes are TRBV14 and TRBJ2-1, with a possible D match to TRBD2 (5 bases). This CDR3 is 12 amino acids long. The V and J ends lost 4 bases and 9 bases respectively, with 10 bases between them. CDR1 is SGHDN and CDR2 is FVKESK in the germline V gene. The CDR3 here is CASSLTRGEQFF. For the CDR3, the DNA is TGTGCCAGCAGCCTTACTAGAGGTGAGCAGTTCTTC.

The chain is built from TRBV6-5 and TRBJ2-7, with D perhaps TRBD1 (5 bases). Per germline, CDR1 MNHEY and CDR2 SVGAGI. The ends were cut back, 4 bases at V and 0 bases at J, with 16 bases in the middle. The CDR3 length is 16 residues. The CDR3 region has the DNA TGTGCCAGCAGTTCCGTCCCTAGGGGAAGCTCCTACGAGCAGTACTTC. Its protein product is CASSSVPRGSSYEQYF.

Note on this clone: At one end, the junction sequence differs from germline, possibly due to a read error. V usage is TRBV7-7 and J usage is TRBJ2-5; possibly TRBD1 for D (5 bases). Germline V lookup: CDR1 SSHAT, CDR2 FNYEAQ (reference sequence). The CDR3 is 15 residues long. The CDR3 DNA sequence: TGTGCTAGCAGCTTGAGACAGTCCCTCCAAGAGACCCAGTACTTC. This sequence encodes CASSLRQSLQETQYF.

The chain employs TRBV11-1 and TRBJ2-5; TRBD1 matches at 9 bases. The CDR3 runs to 15 residues. Germline V CDR1 and CDR2: SGHAT, FQDESV (reference sequence). With 2 bases clipped from V and 4 bases from J, the junction kept 5 bases outside the gene matches. The CDR3 protein is CASSLRDRASETQYF. CDR3 bases: TGTGCCAGCAGCTTAAGGGACAGGGCATCAGAGACCCAGTACTTC.

The chain carries TRBV18 and TRBJ2-7, with D perhaps TRBD2 (6 bases). V lost 0 bases and J lost 3, with 6 bases in between. There are 13 residues in the CDR3. Germline V CDR1 and CDR2: KGHSH, LQKENI. CDR3 nucleotides: TGTGCCAGCTCACCACCGGACTACTACGAGCAGTACTTC. It is translated as CASSPPDYYEQYF.

The chain has TRBV12-3 or TRBV12-4 and TRBJ2-3; D unresolved. Trimming took off 5 bases at V and 2 bases at J, with 5 bases between the two ends. The CDR3 has 12 amino acids. CDR3 sequence (DNA): TGTGCCAGCAGTCCCTCCACAGATACGCAGTATTTT. Translation gives CASSPSTDTQYF.

The chain links TRBV6-5 to TRBJ2-1; a weak D match, TRBD2 (5 bases). The CDR3 spans 12 residues. Per the germline V gene, CDR1 is MNHEY and CDR2 is SVGAGI. V lost 4 bases and J 8 bases, leaving 9 bases between the germline ends. This CDR3 reads CASSSIAYEQFF. Written as DNA, the CDR3 is TGTGCCAGCAGTTCAATAGCGTATGAGCAGTTCTTC.

Comments on this clone: An end of the junction differs from the germline gene, which may be a read error. The rearrangement joins TRBV7-7 to TRBJ2-2; a possible D gene is TRBD1 (5 bases). CDR3 length: 17 residues. Germline CDR1 is SSHAT and CDR2 is FNYEAQ (reference sequence). CDR3 loop: CASSKVGRALNTGELFF. The DNA of the CDR3 is TGTGCTAGCAGCAAAGTCGGCAGGGCGTTGAACACCGGGGAGCTGTTTTTT.

The CDR3 DNA reads as TGTGCCAGCACCCCTGGGGGACTAGCCCCCGAGCAGTACTTC. Its protein is CASTPGGLAPEQYF. The chain links TRBV28 to TRBJ2-7; 9 bases agree with TRBD2. CDR3 length: 14 amino acids. CDR1 and CDR2 (germline): MDHEN, SYDVKM. V lost 7 bases, J lost 6 bases, and 10 bases stayed unmatched. The full variable domain, in which reference TRBV28 and TRBJ2-7 provide the parts outside the CDR3, is DVKVTQSSRYLVKRTGEKVFLECVQDMDHENMFWYRQDPGLGLRLIYFSYDVKMKEKGDIPEGYSVSREKKERFSLILESASTNQTSMYLCASTPGGLAPEQYFGPGTRLTVT.

The genes are TRBV9 and TRBJ2-5; D is possibly TRBD1 (5 bases). The CDR3 consists of 14 residues. V was trimmed by 0 bases and J by 5 bases, leaving 11 bases between them. Germline CDR1 reads SGDLS; CDR2 reads YYNGEE. CDR3 coding DNA: TGTGCCAGCAGCGTAGGAGACAGCCCCGAGACCCAGTACTTC. This codes for CASSVGDSPETQYF.

V usage is TRBV6-5 and J usage is TRBJ1-6, with 11 bases matching TRBD1. The CDR3 runs to 12 residues. From germline, CDR1 is MNHEY and CDR2 SVGAGI. J was trimmed by 10 bases and V by 10 bases; bases with no gene match: 3. This CDR3 is CATGTGGSPLHF. The CDR3 region has the DNA TGTGCCACCGGGACAGGGGGATCACCCCTCCACTTT.

The chain carries TRBV5-8 and TRBJ1-2; D is uncertain. The CDR3 is 13 amino acids. Germline loops: CDR1 SGHTS, CDR2 YDEGEE. V lost 0 bases and J 3 bases, leaving 6 bases between the germline ends. The DNA of the CDR3 is TGTGCCAGCAGCTTGGTCAGCGACTATGGCTACACCTTC. Translation gives CASSLVSDYGYTF.

This clone appeared once. The genes are TRBV5-1 and TRBJ1-1, with 9 bases matching TRBD1. The CDR3 is made up of 17 amino acids. The germline CDR1 and CDR2 sequences are SGHRS and YFSETQ. Trimming cost V 7 bases and J 3 bases; bases outside gene matches: 16. CDR3 DNA: TGCGCCAGCGCGTTGAAACTCGCCGGGACAGGGTACACTGAAGCTTTCTTT. Its translation is CASALKLAGTGYTEAFF. The variable domain in full, completed from reference TRBV5-1 and TRBJ1-1, reads KAGVTQTPRYLIKTRGQQVTLSCSPISGHRSVSWYQQTPGQGLQFLFEYFSETQRNKGNFPGRFSGRQFSNSRSEMNVSTLELGDSALYLCASALKLAGTGYTEAFFGQGTRLTVV.

The rearrangement uses TRBV5-4 and TRBJ1-1; the match to TRBD1 covers 7 bases. Unmatched junction bases numbered 11, after V lost 4 bases and J lost 5 bases. CDR3 length: 15 residues. Germline lookup yields CDR1 SGHNT and CDR2 YYREEE (reference sequence). The CDR3 spells CASSTKRQGRTEAFF. CDR3 DNA sequence: TGTGCCAGCAGCACCAAAAGACAGGGTCGAACTGAAGCTTTCTTT.

V is TRBV9 and J is TRBJ1-6; D call uncertain. V was pared by 0 bases and J by 7 bases, with 8 bases between. Germline V lookup: CDR1 SGDLS, CDR2 YYNGEE. The CDR3 loop spans 14 amino acids. Here the CDR3 reads CASSVGSTNSPLHF. The CDR3, as DNA: TGTGCCAGCAGCGTAGGAAGTACAAATTCACCCCTCCACTTT.

The CDR3 protein is CASSLGQRGEQYF. The CDR3 bases are TGTGCCAGCAGTTTGGGACAGCGTGGCGAGCAGTACTTC. The chain uses TRBV12-3 or TRBV12-4 and TRBJ2-7; TRBD1 agrees at 7 bases. With V trimmed by 3 bases and J by 6 bases, 5 bases remained unmatched. The CDR3 runs to 13 residues.

About this clone itself: In the same sample, other DNA sequences code for this CDR3. The rearrangement joins TRBV3-1 (or the pseudogene TRBV3-2) to TRBJ2-2; no firm D call. This CDR3 is 13 amino acids long. Trimming left V 2 bases short and J 4 bases short, with 5 bases between. Per the germline V gene, CDR1 is LGHDT and CDR2 is YNNKEL (reference sequence). The CDR3 sequence: CASSQSGTGELFF. As DNA, the CDR3 is TGTGCCAGCAGCCAATCGGGCACCGGGGAGCTGTTTTTT.

J is TRBJ2-1 and V is TRBV11-3, with D perhaps matching TRBD1 (5 bases). The germline V and J ends were trimmed by 5 bases and 8 bases, with 10 bases remaining between them. Germline CDR1 SGHNT, CDR2 YENEEA. The CDR3 is 12 residues long. In DNA form, the CDR3 reads TGTGCCAGCAGCCCAGGGTGGGATGAGCAGTTCTTC. Protein: CASSPGWDEQFF.

This clone has ten or more counts. CDR3 in DNA: TGTGCCAGCAGTGAATCGGCTAGCGGGAGTGATGAGCAGTTCTTC. This gives the protein CASSESASGSDEQFF. The chain links TRBV6-1 to TRBJ2-1; 10 bases agree with TRBD2. The CDR3 sequence is 15 residues long. CDR1 and CDR2 (germline): MNHNS, SASEGT. Losses at the gene ends were 2 bases for V and 8 bases for J; bases not matched to a gene: 6.

The V call is TRBV19, the J call TRBJ1-5, with 8 bases lining up with TRBD1. V shed 3 bases, J shed 5 bases, and the junction held 12 bases outside the gene matches. The germline gives CDR1 LNHDA, CDR2 SQIVND (reference sequence). This CDR3 contains 17 residues. This CDR3 reads CASSIKWTGWSDQPQHF. CDR3 bases: TGTGCCAGTAGTATTAAATGGACAGGGTGGAGCGATCAGCCCCAGCATTTT.

The gene calls are TRBV7-2 and TRBJ1-5; no clear D gene. Germline V gives CDR1 SGHTA, CDR2 FQGNSA. V dropped 1 base and J dropped 6 bases, with 13 bases sitting between them. The length of the CDR3 is 15 residues. The CDR3, as DNA: TGTGCCAGCAGCTTAGTTTTTGAGGCCAGTCAGCCCCAGCATTTT. It translates to CASSLVFEASQPQHF.

This sequence joins TRBV3-1 (or the pseudogene TRBV3-2) and TRBJ2-7; D not resolved. This CDR3 spans 14 amino acids. V dropped 0 bases and J dropped 5 bases, with 11 bases sitting between them. From germline, CDR1 is LGHDT and CDR2 YNNKEL (reference sequence). The CDR3: CASSQEGGRNEQYF. The CDR3 DNA is TGTGCCAGCAGCCAAGAAGGTGGGCGAAACGAGCAGTACTTC.

The V gene is TRBV6-5, the J gene TRBJ1-2; 9 bases are shared with TRBD1. The germline CDR1 and CDR2 sequences are MNHEY and SVGAGI. The CDR3 has 16 residues. Germline trimming cut 2 bases from V and 4 bases from J; bases unmatched to any gene: 8. CDR3 DNA: TGTGCCAGCAGTTACCGACCGGGGACAGGGATCTATGGCTACACCTTC. Protein sequence: CASSYRPGTGIYGYTF.

The J gene is TRBJ2-5, the V gene TRBV14; 9 nucleotides agree with TRBD1. The CDR3 spans 16 residues. Germline V gives CDR1 SGHDN, CDR2 FVKESK. Trimming cost V 1 base and J 7 bases; bases outside gene matches: 10. The CDR3 nucleotides read TGTGCCAGCAGCCAAGTCCCCCGGGACAGGGACGGGACCCAGTACTTC. Protein sequence: CASSQVPRDRDGTQYF.